The T cell receptor beta chain described here comes from a study of T cells after yellow fever vaccination. Regarding the study as a whole: CD4 and CD8 compartments shared a small share of clonotypes.

V was shortened by 4 bases and J by 6 bases, with 11 bases between the two germline ends. Germline loops: CDR1 ENHRY, CDR2 SYGVKD. The CDR3 runs to 13 residues. This clonotype was seen a handful of times. The antigen remains undetermined. For TCR, cDNA came from 5'RACE template switching, which added a universal primer site and UMIs. TCRdb processed the 5' RACE reads anew with MiXCR; each CDR3 protein has one entry. The data show around 73,000 distinct CDR3 sequences, with around 7.3% seen just once and less than 50% held by the top ten. The chain joins TRBV10-3 to TRBJ2-3; D is ambiguous. The sequence was obtained from a man aged 30 to 39 who received the YFV17D yellow fever vaccine. The sequenced sample was CD8+ T cells sorted from PBMCs, obtained on the day of the yellow fever booster vaccination. The CDR3 loop reads CAISVVGPDTQYF. As DNA, the CDR3 is TGTGCCATCAGTGTCGTCGGACCTGATACGCAGTATTTT.